Sequencing of this T cell receptor (beta chain) was carried out in a study of shared clonotypes between healthy human individuals. Study at large: There were three CD4 naive, three CD4 memory, two CD8 naive and one CD8 memory plates per donor.

The V and J ends lost 5 bases and 1 base, in that order; junction bases with no gene match: 2. Germline-derived CDR1 and CDR2 are SNHLY and FYNNEI. The CDR3 length is 14 residues. Donors, healthy HIV-negative adults, lacked recent acute infections or vaccinations. Of note for this clone: Its antigen is unknown.

Produced via immunoSEQ multiplex PCR; TCRdb's table is partial and in-frame only. Among about 1.5 million clones, around 98% were seen once, and the ten largest hold 0.4% to 0.45%. Study conclusions and caveats: On the whole, naive subsets had larger estimated richness than memory subsets had.

The chain uses TRBV2 and TRBJ1-5, with 7 bases that match TRBD1. Sequenced: naive CD4+ T cells sorted from blood. Subset of the sample: CD45RA+ positively selected. This receptor was obtained from a man aged 25-40 years in good health. This CDR3 is CASSTTGSNQPQHF. CDR3 in DNA: TGTGCCAGCAGTACGACAGGGAGCAATCAGCCCCAGCATTTT. Combining the CDR3 with reference TRBV2 and TRBJ1-5 gives the whole variable domain EPEVTQTPSHQVTQMGQEVILRCVPISNHLYFYWYRQILGQKVEFLVSFYNNEISEKSEIFDDQFSVERPDGSNFTLKIRSTKLEDSAMYFCASSTTGSNQPQHFGDGTRLSIL.